This T cell receptor (beta chain) was sequenced during a study of blood T cell repertoires in COVID-19. Overall study: From T cells, B-cell-depleted T cells, or PBMCs came the material, which was cDNA or gDNA.

CDR3 length: 15 residues. In germline, CDR1 is SEHNR, CDR2 FQNEAQ (reference sequence). J lost 3 bases, V lost 4 bases, and 7 bases had no gene match. Some clones are missing from TCRdb's copy, which holds only in-frame ones; the method was immunoSEQ multiplex PCR. The data contain roughly 270,000 clones, around 85% of them seen just once; the ten biggest clones take up 2% to 3%. The sequence was obtained from a woman in her forties or fifties who had recovered from COVID-19. Source material: PBMCs or T cells enriched from blood (not recorded which). The genes are TRBV7-9 and TRBJ2-3; 7 nucleotides agree with TRBD1. CDR3 loop: CASSSTGLLTDTQYF. In nucleotides, the CDR3 is TGTGCCAGCAGCTCGACAGGGCTTCTTACAGATACGCAGTATTTT.